The clone carrying this T cell receptor (beta chain) has a single count. Its matching antigen is unknown. The record originates from a study of a mutant IDH1 vaccine in newly diagnosed glioma. About the study: The start of vaccination came 4-6 weeks after radiotherapy alone, or with temozolomide cycles.

Generated by immunoSEQ multiplex PCR, the TCRdb table keeps only in-frame clones and is missing some. Here the sample spans tens of thousands of clones, roughly 77% being singletons. The length of the CDR3 is 14 residues. Germline V gene lookup returns CDR1 GTSNPN and CDR2 SVGIG (reference sequence). The sample's time point: week 47, end of study. Vaccination used 300 ug of mutant IDH1 20-mer peptide per dose, with topical imiquimod. Diagnosis in the donors showed new WHO grade 3 or 4 astrocytomas that were IDH1-mutant and ATRX-lost. This clonotype originated in a man aged 35-49 years with glioma. The starting material was PBMCs, obtained from a glioma patient whose treatment included an IDH1 peptide vaccine. The V gene is TRBV30, the J gene TRBJ2-3; D uncertain. The CDR3 here is CALGAQYGTDTQYF. CDR3 DNA: TGTGCGCTAGGAGCCCAATACGGCACAGATACGCAGTATTTT.